Below, 19 T cell receptor beta chains from the same sample are listed, as sequenced in a study of blood T cell repertoires in COVID-19. Profiled with immunoSEQ multiplex PCR; TCRdb holds only in-frame clones, not every one. This table has just over 300,000 clones, about nine tenths appearing once. The sequencing sample was made of PBMCs or T cells enriched from blood (not recorded which). The receptors stem from a man aged 25 to 40 who had recovered from COVID-19.

This clone appeared a few times. The gene calls are TRBV30 and TRBJ1-6, with a weak D call TRBD1 (5 bases). V was shortened by 3 bases and J by 7 bases, with 10 bases between the two germline ends. The CDR3 totals 13 residues. CDR1 and CDR2 (germline): GTSNPN, SVGIG (reference sequence). The chain's CDR3 is CAWSTGENSPLHF. In DNA, the CDR3 is TGTGCCTGGAGCACGGGGGAGAATTCACCCCTCCACTTT.

V and J are TRBV10-3 and TRBJ2-5, with unresolved D. Trimming cost V 3 bases and J 0 bases, with 11 bases left between them. The CDR3 sequence is 15 residues long. Germline CDR1 and CDR2: ENHRY and SYGVKD. The CDR3 DNA sequence: TGTGCCATCAGTGACGAGACCGGGTACCAAGAGACCCAGTACTTC. Protein product: CAISDETGYQETQYF.

The chain links TRBV7-9 to TRBJ2-1; 13 bases are shared with TRBD2. V dropped 4 bases and J dropped 3; count of bases not matched to a gene: 3. The CDR3 extends over 16 amino acids. CDR1 SEHNR and CDR2 FQNEAQ come from the germline V gene (reference sequence). The chain's CDR3 is CASSWGLAGLYNEQFF. The CDR3 DNA sequence: TGTGCCAGCAGCTGGGGACTAGCGGGGCTCTACAATGAGCAGTTCTTC.

This clone was seen only a few times. The V call is TRBV11-3, the J call TRBJ2-7; possibly TRBD1 for D (5 bases). Trimming stripped 5 bases from V and 1 base from J, with 18 bases between. Germline-derived CDR1 and CDR2 are SGHNT and YENEEA. The CDR3 length is 16 residues. The CDR3 bases are TGTGCCAGCAGCCACTCAGACAGCCTAGGGTCCTACGAGCAGTACTTC. Translation gives CASSHSDSLGSYEQYF.

This chain uses TRBV5-1 with TRBJ2-7; 11 bases are shared with TRBD1. Germline V gene lookup returns CDR1 SGHRS and CDR2 YFSETQ. The CDR3 runs to 15 residues. With 3 bases clipped from V and 2 bases from J, the junction kept 4 bases outside the gene matches. CDR3 DNA sequence: TGCGCCAGCAGCTCGCCGGGACAGGGGGCCTACGAGCAGTACTTC. Protein product: CASSSPGQGAYEQYF.

The rearrangement uses TRBV6-4 and TRBJ2-6; no firm D call. This CDR3 spans 15 amino acids. V was trimmed by 6 bases and J by 4 bases, leaving 13 bases between them. Germline V gene sequence: CDR1 MRHNA, CDR2 SNTAGT. CDR3 amino acids: CASRPQSTGANVLTF. CDR3 in DNA: TGTGCCAGCAGGCCCCAAAGCACCGGGGCCAACGTCCTGACTTTC.

This sequence joins TRBV5-1 and TRBJ1-3; D is perhaps TRBD1 (6 bases). The CDR3 is made up of 14 amino acids. The germline V gene has CDR1 SGHRS and CDR2 YFSETQ. The ends were cut back, 0 bases at V and 4 bases at J, with 8 bases in the middle. CDR3 nucleotides: TGCGCCAGCAGCTTGGACAGGGCGGGAAACACCATATATTTT. Encoded protein: CASSLDRAGNTIYF. Full variable domain (outside the CDR3, taken from reference TRBV5-1 and TRBJ1-3): KAGVTQTPRYLIKTRGQQVTLSCSPISGHRSVSWYQQTPGQGLQFLFEYFSETQRNKGNFPGRFSGRQFSNSRSEMNVSTLELGDSALYLCASSLDRAGNTIYFGEGSWLTVV.

The V and J genes are TRBV27 and TRBJ2-6, with D possibly matching TRBD2 (6 bases). Per germline, CDR1 MNHEY and CDR2 SMNVEV (reference sequence). The length of the CDR3 is 18 residues. With 6 bases removed from V and 0 bases from J, the gap between germline ends came to 18 bases. The CDR3 reads CASRGAGGSSSGANVLTF. In nucleotides, the CDR3 is TGTGCCAGCAGGGGTGCAGGAGGGAGTAGCTCTGGGGCCAACGTCCTGACTTTC. Variable domain in full (rest from reference TRBV27 and TRBJ2-6): EAQVTQNPRYLITVTGKKLTVTCSQNMNHEYMSWYRQDPGLGLRQIYYSMNVEVTDKGDVPEGYKVSRKEKRNFPLILESPSPNQTSLYFCASRGAGGSSSGANVLTFGAGSRLTVL.

CDR3: CASTSTEPNEKLFF. The CDR3 region has the DNA TGTGCCAGCACCTCGACAGAACCTAATGAAAAACTGTTTTTT. V and J are TRBV7-9 and TRBJ1-4, with D perhaps matching TRBD1 (5 bases). The CDR3 loop spans 14 amino acids. CDR1 and CDR2 (germline): SEHNR, FQNEAQ (reference sequence). V was cut by 7 bases and J by 3 bases, with 12 bases left in between. The full variable domain, rest sourced from reference TRBV7-9 and TRBJ1-4, is DTGVSQNPRHKITKRGQNVTFRCDPISEHNRLYWYRQTLGQGPEFLTYFQNEAQLEKSRLLSDRFSAERPKGSFSTLEIQRTEQGDSAMYLCASTSTEPNEKLFFGSGTQLSVL.

The rearrangement uses TRBV5-1 and TRBJ2-2, with D possibly being TRBD2 (6 bases). CDR3 length equals 16 residues. Germline V lookup: CDR1 SGHRS, CDR2 YFSETQ. The V gene lost 6 bases and the J gene lost 7 bases, with 22 bases spanning the gap. The CDR3 here is CASTRTAGPNDGELFF. In DNA form, the CDR3 reads TGCGCCAGCACCCGTACGGCGGGACCCAATGACGGGGAGCTGTTTTTT.

The chain couples TRBV7-2 to TRBJ2-7, with no clear D. Germline V lookup: CDR1 SGHTA, CDR2 FQGNSA. The ends were cut back, 1 base at V and 4 bases at J, with 11 bases in the middle. CDR3 size: 14 residues. CDR3 loop: CASSLERNLYEQYF. CDR3 coding DNA: TGTGCCAGCAGCTTAGAGAGGAACCTATACGAGCAGTACTTC.

This clone was counted only a few times. The rearrangement joins TRBV10-3 to TRBJ2-7; 9 nucleotides align to TRBD1. V lost 4 bases, J lost 6 bases, and 13 bases stayed unmatched. Germline V CDR1 and CDR2: ENHRY, SYGVKD. This CDR3 has 16 amino acids. The CDR3 sequence is CAISATPGQGNSEQYF. CDR3 nucleotide sequence: TGTGCCATCAGTGCTACCCCGGGACAGGGAAACTCCGAGCAGTACTTC.

This chain uses TRBV7-2 with TRBJ2-7; D ambiguous. Between the trimmed V and J ends, which lost 5 bases and 6 bases, there was a span of 11 bases. Per germline, CDR1 SGHTA and CDR2 FQGNSA. The CDR3 has 12 amino acids. The CDR3 DNA reads as TGTGCCAGCAGCCCCGGTTCTGGCGAGCAGTACTTC. It translates to CASSPGSGEQYF.

This clone was counted between two and nine times. V is TRBV27 and J is TRBJ1-1, with D hard to call. Per the germline V gene, CDR1 is MNHEY and CDR2 is SMNVEV (reference sequence). This CDR3 is built from 15 residues. V was cut by 0 bases and J by 6 bases, with 14 bases left in between. The CDR3 coding sequence is TGTGCCAGCAGTTTATCGATATCGGTGCCCGCTGAAGCTTTCTTT. This encodes CASSLSISVPAEAFF.

This clone has a handful of counts. The rearrangement joins TRBV25-1 to TRBJ1-2, with D unresolved. V dropped 0 bases and J dropped 9 bases, with 17 bases sitting between them. This CDR3 is built from 15 residues. Germline loops: CDR1 MGHDK, CDR2 SYGVNS. CDR3 DNA sequence: TGTGCCAGCAGTGAATACGGGTCCTCCTCCGATCGCTACACCTTC. It yields the protein CASSEYGSSSDRYTF.

A note on this clone: Other DNA sequences in the same sample also yield this CDR3. The chain couples TRBV30 to TRBJ1-1, with D maybe TRBD1 (6 bases). Trimming left V 0 bases short and J 4 bases short, with 9 bases between. CDR1 GTSNPN and CDR2 SVGIG come from the germline V gene (reference sequence). This CDR3 has 13 amino acids. The CDR3 spells CAWSVNRVTEAFF. CDR3 nucleotide sequence: TGTGCCTGGAGTGTTAACAGGGTCACTGAAGCTTTCTTT.

The CDR3 DNA follows: TGTGCCAGCAGCCAGGCTCGGGGGTGGCGCACAGATACGCAGTATTTT. Translating it yields CASSQARGWRTDTQYF. The chain carries TRBV14 and TRBJ2-3, with D possibly being TRBD2 (6 bases). CDR3 size: 16 residues. Germline CDR1 is SGHDN and CDR2 is FVKESK. The germline V and J ends were trimmed by 3 bases and 1 base, with 14 bases remaining between them.

The J gene is TRBJ1-5, the V gene TRBV4-2, with D possibly matching TRBD1 (5 bases). Per germline, CDR1 LGHNA and CDR2 YNFKEQ. V dropped 5 bases and J dropped 7 bases, with 15 bases sitting between them. This CDR3 region has 14 residues. CDR3: CASSAEFGGQPQHF. The CDR3 DNA is TGTGCCAGCAGCGCCGAATTTGGGGGGCAGCCCCAGCATTTT.

The V gene is TRBV12-3 or TRBV12-4, the J gene TRBJ2-7, with D possibly TRBD1 on 6 matching bases. This CDR3 is 13 amino acids long. The V end was cut by 6 bases, the J end by 1 base, with 10 bases between. CDR3 nucleotide sequence: TGTGCCAGCAGCTACAGGGAATCCTACGAGCAGTACTTC. As protein: CASSYRESYEQYF.